One sample yielded the 15 T cell receptor beta chains listed below, sequenced in a study of identical twins. A single record per CDR3 protein comes from TCRdb applying MiXCR to the 5' RACE reads. The table records 400,000 or so distinct CDR3 sequences, 9% to 10% of them present only once. Input material: naive T cells sorted from blood. These receptors were collected from a woman between 50 and 59 years old in good health.

This clonotype was counted a few times. The rearrangement links TRBV18 to TRBJ2-1, with 8 positions matching TRBD1. Unmatched junction bases numbered 10, after V lost 5 bases and J lost 7 bases. This CDR3 comprises 15 residues. The germline V gene has CDR1 KGHSH and CDR2 LQKENI. The CDR3 loop reads CASSETGVGSNEQFF. As DNA, the CDR3 is TGTGCCAGCTCAGAGACAGGGGTGGGCTCGAATGAGCAGTTCTTC.

The table lists this clonotype with a count of one. The chain links TRBV24-1 to TRBJ2-1; D is tentatively TRBD1 or TRBD2 (6 bases each). Trimming stripped 1 base from V and 8 bases from J, with 20 bases between. The CDR3 runs 17 residues. CDR1 is KGHDR, CDR2 SFDVKD, per germline. The CDR3 loop is CATSDFRGERVGDEQFF. The DNA of the CDR3 is TGTGCCACCAGTGATTTTAGGGGGGAGAGGGTCGGGGATGAGCAGTTCTTC.

This clonotype was counted ten times or more. The chain recombines TRBV27 with TRBJ1-1, with D possibly matching TRBD1 (5 bases). The V end was cut by 5 bases, the J end by 0 bases, with 10 bases between. Per the germline V gene, CDR1 is MNHEY and CDR2 is SMNVEV (reference sequence). The CDR3 length is 14 residues. This CDR3 is CASSKGPVNTEAFF. The DNA of the CDR3 is TGTGCCAGCAGTAAGGGACCCGTGAACACTGAAGCTTTCTTT.

This chain links TRBV29-1 with TRBJ2-5; possible D gene TRBD2, 7 bases. Trimming left V 7 bases short and J 5 bases short, with 17 bases between. Germline CDR1 is SQVTM and CDR2 is ANQGSEA. The CDR3 is 13 residues long. CDR3 DNA sequence: TGCAGCGCCGATGGGGGGGGCGCTGAGACCCAGTACTTC. This codes for CSADGGGAETQYF. Filled out from reference TRBV29-1 and TRBJ2-5, the complete variable domain reads SAVISQKPSRDICQRGTSLTIQCQVDSQVTMMFWYRQQPGQSLTLIATANQGSEATYESGFVIDKFPISRPNLTFSTLTVSNMSPEDSSIYLCSADGGGAETQYFGPGTRLLVL.

In its sample, this clonotype was seen many times. The chain uses TRBV27 and TRBJ2-7, with 7 bases aligning to TRBD1. The CDR3 consists of 14 residues. V trimming: 8 bases; J trimming: 2 bases; junction bases outside the gene matches: 9. Germline V gives CDR1 MNHEY, CDR2 SMNVEV (reference sequence). The DNA for the CDR3 is TGTGCCAGCCGCTTCGGGACAGAGCCCTACGAGCAGTACGTC. Amino acids: CASRFGTEPYEQYV.

This clonotype appeared a single time. The V call is TRBV20-1, the J call TRBJ2-1; 9 bases fit TRBD1. V lost 0 bases and J lost 9; bases outside the gene matches: 9. The CDR3 runs to 15 residues. Germline CDR1 reads DFQATT; CDR2 reads SNEGSKA (reference sequence). The CDR3 coding sequence is TGCAGTGCTAGAGACCGGGACAGGGTCGTCCCTGAGCAGTTCTTC. Amino acid sequence: CSARDRDRVVPEQFF.

A few counts support this clonotype. This rearrangement joins TRBV4-1 to TRBJ2-5; D is undetermined. The CDR3 runs to 13 residues. V lost 5 bases to trimming and J lost 5 bases, with 12 bases between them. CDR1 MGHRA and CDR2 YSYEKL come from the germline V gene. In nucleotides, the CDR3 is TGCGCCAGCAGCGTAACGGAAAGGGAGACCCAGTACTTC. The encoded protein is CASSVTERETQYF.

This rearrangement joins TRBV20-1 to TRBJ2-1; 11 bases match TRBD2. J was trimmed by 0 bases and V by 5 bases; bases with no gene match: 9. Germline V gene data show CDR1 as DFQATT and CDR2 as SNEGSKA (reference sequence). The CDR3 runs 17 residues. CDR3 amino acids: CSASGTSGLSSYNEQFF. DNA of the CDR3: TGCAGTGCTTCCGGGACTAGCGGATTGAGCTCCTACAATGAGCAGTTCTTC.

V usage is TRBV6-2 or TRBV6-3 and J usage is TRBJ1-5; D remains unclear. The CDR3 is 13 amino acids. Trimming left V 0 bases short and J 9 bases short, with 9 bases between. The germline V gene has CDR1 MNHEY and CDR2 SVGEGT. The chain's CDR3 is CASSYSGNMPQHF. The CDR3, as DNA: TGTGCCAGCAGTTACTCGGGAAACATGCCCCAGCATTTT.

Many counts were recorded for this clonotype. The rearrangement joins TRBV5-1 to TRBJ1-5; D is unresolved. V was pared by 0 bases and J by 4 bases, with 14 bases between. Germline V gene data show CDR1 as SGHRS and CDR2 as YFSETQ. This CDR3 spans 16 amino acids. CDR3 in DNA: TGCGCCAGCAGCTTGGTAAAGCCAGTAAATAATCAGCCCCAGCATTTT. It is translated as CASSLVKPVNNQPQHF.

The chain links TRBV27 to TRBJ2-5; 11 bases fit TRBD2. The J segment lost 4 bases and the V segment lost 11 bases, leaving 27 bases of the junction unmatched. CDR3 length equals 20 residues. The germline V gene encodes CDR1 MNHEY and CDR2 SMNVEV (reference sequence). The chain's CDR3 is CAPAGWPPPALAGGTETQYF. The CDR3 nucleotides are TGTGCCCCCGCGGGTTGGCCGCCCCCGGCGCTAGCGGGAGGTACAGAGACCCAGTACTTC.

This clonotype was detected many times. The chain combines TRBV12-3 or TRBV12-4 with TRBJ2-1; 11 positions match TRBD2. The junction had 11 bases not matched to a gene; V was cut back by 6 bases and J by 7 bases. The length of the CDR3 is 16 residues. CDR3: CASSHLLAGVPNEQFF. In DNA form, the CDR3 reads TGTGCCAGCAGCCATTTACTAGCGGGAGTTCCGAATGAGCAGTTCTTC.

This rearrangement joins TRBV18 to TRBJ2-1, with D maybe TRBD2 (6 bases). There are 20 residues in the CDR3. Between the trimmed V and J ends, which lost 4 bases and 0 bases, there was a span of 25 bases. Germline V gene lookup returns CDR1 KGHSH and CDR2 LQKENI. This chain's CDR3 is CASSRDFGLVGGASYNEQFF. The CDR3, as DNA: TGTGCCAGCTCACGGGATTTCGGGCTGGTCGGCGGGGCCTCCTACAATGAGCAGTTCTTC.

This clonotype was counted many times. The chain couples TRBV12-3 or TRBV12-4 to TRBJ1-1; D not resolved. V gave up 7 bases and J gave up 6 bases, with 9 bases separating them. CDR3 length: 11 residues. CDR3 nucleotides: TGTGCCAGCAAAGGAATCTCTGAAGCTTTCTTT. Translated: CASKGISEAFF.

The chain recombines TRBV5-1 with TRBJ2-1; TRBD2 aligns across 8 bases. The CDR3 is made up of 14 amino acids. Per the germline V gene, CDR1 is SGHRS and CDR2 is YFSETQ. The ends lost 0 bases at V and 13 bases at J; junction bases unmatched: 9. The CDR3 DNA follows: TGCGCCAGCAGCTTGGGCTTTTACGGGAGGGCACAGTTCTTC. The encoded protein is CASSLGFYGRAQFF.